The 17 T cell receptor beta chains listed next were all sequenced from one sample in a study of blood T cell repertoires in COVID-19. Data came from immunoSEQ multiplex PCR; TCRdb stores just in-frame clones and leaves some out. The sample records about 380,000 clones, 85% being singletons. Input material: peripheral blood. The receptors stem from a woman in her late teens or twenties with acute or convalescent COVID-19.

The genes are TRBV7-3 and TRBJ2-7; 7 bases line up with TRBD1. Germline CDR1 and CDR2: SGHTA and FQGTGA. With V trimmed by 0 bases and J by 2 bases, 16 bases remained unmatched. The CDR3 length is 19 residues. The CDR3 bases are TGTGCCAGCAGCTTAACGGGCCCCGGGACAGAGTATCACACCTACGAGCAGTACTTC. The encoded protein is CASSLTGPGTEYHTYEQYF.

V is TRBV2 and J is TRBJ2-1; 9 bases line up with TRBD1. This CDR3 has 15 residues. Germline V lookup: CDR1 SNHLY, CDR2 FYNNEI. Germline trimming cut 0 bases from V and 5 bases from J; bases unmatched to any gene: 2. DNA of the CDR3: TGTGCCAGCAGTGAAGCGCGGACAGGGGACAATGAGCAGTTCTTC. Translated, it gives CASSEARTGDNEQFF. Using reference TRBV2 and TRBJ2-1 for the parts outside the CDR3, the full variable domain is EPEVTQTPSHQVTQMGQEVILRCVPISNHLYFYWYRQILGQKVEFLVSFYNNEISEKSEIFDDQFSVERPDGSNFTLKIRSTKLEDSAMYFCASSEARTGDNEQFFGPGTRLTVL.

This rearrangement joins TRBV6-5 to TRBJ2-2; 7 positions match TRBD2. V gave up 7 bases and J gave up 7 bases; unmatched junction bases: 3. Germline lookup yields CDR1 MNHEY and CDR2 SVGAGI. The CDR3 spans 12 residues. The CDR3 DNA follows: TGTGCCAGCACCCCGGGGGGCGGGGAGCTGTTTTTT. Translation gives CASTPGGGELFF.

The J gene is TRBJ1-4, the V gene TRBV10-3; TRBD1 matches at 7 bases. The CDR3 contains 13 residues. After removal of 6 bases from V and 5 bases from J, the junction contained 3 bases not matched to a gene. The germline V gene has CDR1 ENHRY and CDR2 SYGVKD. CDR3 residues: CAISRDRNEKLFF. DNA of the CDR3: TGTGCCATCAGCCGGGACAGAAATGAAAAACTGTTTTTT.

The CDR3 nucleotides are TGTGCCAGCACCCCACAGGGGATATACGAGCAGTACTTC. This codes for CASTPQGIYEQYF. The J gene is TRBJ2-7, the V gene TRBV6-5; 7 bases agree with TRBD1. The CDR3 sequence is 13 residues long. Looked up from germline, CDR1 is MNHEY and CDR2 is SVGAGI. After removal of 7 bases from V and 4 bases from J, the junction contained 7 bases not matched to a gene.

This rearrangement joins TRBV7-2 to TRBJ2-3; possibly TRBD2 for D (5 bases). This CDR3 has 15 amino acids. Deletions cut 1 base from V and 1 base from J, with 9 bases between. Germline CDR1 reads SGHTA; CDR2 reads FQGNSA. CDR3 in amino acids: CASSLDGMGTDTQYF. The CDR3 DNA is TGTGCCAGCAGCTTAGACGGGATGGGCACAGATACGCAGTATTTT.

This sequence joins TRBV7-9 and TRBJ1-5, with 8 nucleotides matching TRBD1. Trimming cost V 5 bases and J 5 bases; bases outside gene matches: 5. This CDR3 contains 14 residues. The germline V gene encodes CDR1 SEHNR and CDR2 FQNEAQ (reference sequence). CDR3 loop: CASSPGGADQPQHF. CDR3 nucleotide sequence: TGTGCCAGCAGCCCAGGGGGCGCCGATCAGCCCCAGCATTTT.

This clone was found a few times. V is TRBV29-1 and J is TRBJ1-1; no reliable D call. Trimming cost V 7 bases and J 1 base, with 10 bases left between them. Per the germline V gene, CDR1 is SQVTM and CDR2 is ANQGSEA. The length of the CDR3 is 12 residues. The CDR3 nucleotides read TGCAGCGGTGTGCACGGGAACACTGAAGCTTTCTTT. Translated: CSGVHGNTEAFF.

The chain is built from TRBV25-1 and TRBJ2-1; D possibly corresponds to TRBD2 (7 bases). Trimming pared 5 bases from V and 9 bases from J, leaving 14 bases between. CDR1 is MGHDK and CDR2 is SYGVNS in the germline V gene. The CDR3 consists of 13 residues. The CDR3 protein is CASSTSGEGEQFF. The CDR3 coding sequence is TGTGCCAGCAGTACTTCAGGGGAGGGTGAGCAGTTCTTC.

The chain joins TRBV5-1 to TRBJ1-1, with D uncertain. Germline V CDR1 and CDR2: SGHRS, YFSETQ. Trimming took off 7 bases at V and 3 bases at J, with 13 bases between the two ends. The CDR3 totals 13 residues. CDR3 in DNA: TGCGCCAGCGGTACCGGCGGGGACACTGAAGCTTTCTTT. Its protein is CASGTGGDTEAFF.

The chain links TRBV28 to TRBJ2-2, with D maybe TRBD2 (6 bases). CDR3 length equals 17 residues. With 1 base removed from V and 7 bases from J, the gap between germline ends came to 19 bases. CDR1 and CDR2 from the germline V gene are MDHEN and SYDVKM. This CDR3 reads CASSLSSSSADNGELFF. The DNA of the CDR3 is TGTGCCAGCAGTTTATCGAGTTCTAGCGCTGACAACGGGGAGCTGTTTTTT.

This clone was recorded only once. Here the CDR3 DNA reads TGTGCCAGCTCACCCGACTTATCCAACTACAATGAGCAGTTCTTC. Amino acids: CASSPDLSNYNEQFF. The chain has TRBV18 and TRBJ2-1; no clear D gene. CDR3 length equals 15 residues. Trimming took 3 bases from V and 3 from J, leaving 12 bases between them. CDR1 is KGHSH, CDR2 LQKENI, per germline. Drawing the rest from reference TRBV18 and TRBJ2-1, the complete variable domain is NAGVMQNPRHLVRRRGQEARLRCSPMKGHSHVYWYRQLPEEGLKFMVYLQKENIIDESGMPKERFSAEFPKEGPSILRIQQVVRGDSAAYFCASSPDLSNYNEQFFGPGTRLTVL.

This clone was detected ten times or more. The rearrangement joins TRBV7-3 to TRBJ2-1; 16 nucleotides agree with TRBD2. The CDR3 is 20 residues long. Germline V lookup: CDR1 SGHTA, CDR2 FQGTGA. J was trimmed by 1 base and V by 0 bases; bases with no gene match: 6. The CDR3 region is CASSLTGTSGGAGSYNEQFF. Written as DNA, the CDR3 is TGTGCCAGCAGCTTAACCGGGACTAGCGGGGGGGCCGGGTCCTACAATGAGCAGTTCTTC. The complete variable domain, with remaining parts taken from reference TRBV7-3 and TRBJ2-1, reads GAGVSQTPSNKVTEKGKYVELRCDPISGHTALYWYRQSLGQGPEFLIYFQGTGAADDSGLPNDRFFAVRPEGSVSTLKIQRTERGDSAVYLCASSLTGTSGGAGSYNEQFFGPGTRLTVL.

This clone was seen a single time. The chain couples TRBV5-1 to TRBJ1-2, with 8 bases aligning to TRBD1. The germline gives CDR1 SGHRS, CDR2 YFSETQ. V shed 0 bases, J shed 3 bases, and the junction held 10 bases outside the gene matches. The CDR3 length is 17 residues. This chain's CDR3 is CASSLVPGGEVDYGYTF. The CDR3 DNA sequence: TGCGCCAGCAGCTTGGTGCCAGGGGGCGAAGTAGACTATGGCTACACCTTC.

The chain is built from TRBV2 and TRBJ1-3; TRBD1 might be the D (5 bases). The CDR3 covers 14 residues. V shed 7 bases and J shed 0 bases, with 10 bases lying between them. The germline gives CDR1 SNHLY, CDR2 FYNNEI. The CDR3 sequence is CASMGGFSGNTIYF. The CDR3, as DNA: TGTGCCAGCATGGGGGGTTTCTCTGGAAACACCATATATTTT.

The J gene is TRBJ1-4, the V gene TRBV7-9; D is uncertain. V gave up 4 bases and J gave up 0 bases, with 6 bases separating them. The CDR3 contains 14 residues. Germline V CDR1 and CDR2: SEHNR, FQNEAQ (reference sequence). CDR3 in amino acids: CASSSSATNEKLFF. The CDR3 DNA follows: TGTGCCAGCAGCTCCAGCGCAACTAATGAAAAACTGTTTTTT.

This clone was observed once. The gene calls are TRBV6-5 and TRBJ1-4; 7 bases are a match to TRBD1. V dropped 6 bases and J dropped 3; count of bases not matched to a gene: 1. CDR1 MNHEY and CDR2 SVGAGI come from the germline V gene. The CDR3 consists of 13 residues. The CDR3 loop is CASRGQPNEKLFF. The CDR3 region has the DNA TGTGCCAGCAGGGGACAGCCTAATGAAAAACTGTTTTTT.